The 24 T cell receptor beta chains below come from one sample, sequenced in a study of cytomegalovirus exposure and HLA in healthy donors. Use of 60 Vbeta and 13 Jbeta primers characterized the PCR. Using immunoSEQ multiplex PCR, the repertoire was profiled, and TCRdb retains in-frame clones only, with some absent. The sample has about 140,000 clones; approximately 71% are singletons. Sequencing was performed on PBMCs. The receptors were sampled from a man aged 30-40 years in good health and CMV-seronegative.

The chain has TRBV9 and TRBJ2-1; D gene unclear. Between the trimmed V and J ends, which lost 1 base and 7 bases, there was a span of 12 bases. The CDR3 spans 14 residues. Per germline, CDR1 SGDLS and CDR2 YYNGEE. The CDR3 region is CASSVWWAKNEQFF. For the CDR3, the DNA is TGTGCCAGCAGCGTATGGTGGGCTAAGAATGAGCAGTTCTTC.

This clone appeared a few times. This rearrangement joins TRBV19 to TRBJ1-2; TRBD1 is a possible D gene (5 bases). Germline CDR1 LNHDA, CDR2 SQIVND (reference sequence). There are 16 residues in the CDR3. V was pared by 1 base and J by 8 bases, with 20 bases between. The CDR3 bases are TGTGCCAGTAGTATAGTTGGTTTGTCGGGGGGTCACGGCTACACCTTC. Amino acid sequence: CASSIVGLSGGHGYTF.

The chain links TRBV18 to TRBJ2-1; the D gene is possibly TRBD2 (5 bases). V lost 3 bases and J 0 bases, leaving 12 bases between the germline ends. The CDR3 totals 16 residues. The germline CDR1 and CDR2 sequences are KGHSH and LQKENI. CDR3 amino acids: CASSPLAEYSYNEQFF. The CDR3 DNA reads TGTGCCAGCTCACCCCTAGCAGAATACTCCTACAATGAGCAGTTCTTC.

This sequence joins TRBV5-5 and TRBJ2-7, with 7 bases that match TRBD2. Germline CDR1 is SGHKS and CDR2 is YYEKEE (reference sequence). This CDR3 has 14 amino acids. With V trimmed by 6 bases and J by 1 base, 7 bases remained unmatched. In DNA, the CDR3 is TGTGCCAGCACCCTGCTAGCGGTATCCTACGAGCAGTACTTC. Protein product: CASTLLAVSYEQYF. Full variable domain (remainder filled in from reference TRBV5-5 and TRBJ2-7): DAGVTQSPTHLIKTRGQQVTLRCSPISGHKSVSWYQQVLGQGPQFIFQYYEKEERGRGNFPDRFSARQFPNYSSELNVNALLLGDSALYLCASTLLAVSYEQYFGPGTRLTVT.

V is TRBV7-9 and J is TRBJ2-5; D perhaps matches TRBD2 (5 bases). Looked up from germline, CDR1 is SEHNR and CDR2 is FQNEAQ (reference sequence). The CDR3 extends over 12 amino acids. Trimming took 5 bases from V and 7 from J, leaving 11 bases between them. CDR3 nucleotide sequence: TGTGCCAGCAGCGGACCGGCGGGGACCCAGTACTTC. Amino acids: CASSGPAGTQYF.

This sequence joins TRBV5-5 and TRBJ2-2; TRBD2 agrees at 11 bases. Per the germline V gene, CDR1 is SGHKS and CDR2 is YYEKEE (reference sequence). The CDR3 has 17 residues. The V segment lost 2 bases and the J segment 1 base; nucleotides outside the gene matches: 4. The CDR3 DNA sequence: TGTGCCAGCAGCTTCCTTAGCGGGAGGGTGAACACCGGGGAGCTGTTTTTT. Protein sequence: CASSFLSGRVNTGELFF.

The chain has TRBV19 and TRBJ2-5; D might be TRBD2 (5 bases). Germline-derived CDR1 and CDR2 are LNHDA and SQIVND (reference sequence). The length of the CDR3 is 16 residues. The V gene lost 6 bases and the J gene lost 7 bases, with 24 bases spanning the gap. Here the CDR3 DNA reads TGTGCCAGTAGCGCGGCGCAGGACGGACTTACAGCGACCCAGTACTTC. Its translation: CASSAAQDGLTATQYF.

J is TRBJ1-4 and V is TRBV5-1, with TRBD1 matching over 7 bases. The J segment lost 6 bases and the V segment lost 2 bases, leaving 4 bases of the junction unmatched. Germline lookup yields CDR1 SGHRS and CDR2 YFSETQ. This CDR3 is 14 amino acids long. CDR3 sequence reads: CASSFGQVHEKLFF. The DNA of the CDR3 is TGCGCCAGCAGCTTTGGACAGGTCCATGAAAAACTGTTTTTT.

V gene TRBV29-1 combines with J gene TRBJ2-1; D possibly corresponds to TRBD2 (6 bases). Germline V gene lookup returns CDR1 SQVTM and CDR2 ANQGSEA. The length of the CDR3 is 17 residues. V was trimmed by 8 bases and J by 3 bases, leaving 26 bases between them. The CDR3 nucleotides are TGCAGCACCCGGGACGGGAGAACAAGGGGTTACTACAATGAGCAGTTCTTC. Protein: CSTRDGRTRGYYNEQFF.

This chain links TRBV9 with TRBJ2-7; D perhaps matches TRBD1 (5 bases). Per the germline V gene, CDR1 is SGDLS and CDR2 is YYNGEE. V was shortened by 3 bases and J by 2 bases, with 15 bases between the two germline ends. There are 15 residues in the CDR3. CDR3 in DNA: TGTGCCAGCAGCGCAGGCTCATGGGGCGCCTACGAGCAGTACTTC. It yields the protein CASSAGSWGAYEQYF.

As regards this clone: Its ends do not fully match the called genes, so a read error is possible. V usage is TRBV6-1 and J usage is TRBJ2-2; maybe TRBD1 (6 bases). CDR1 and CDR2 (germline): MNHNS, SASEGT. The CDR3 extends over 13 amino acids. The DNA for the CDR3 is TGTGCCAGCGACCAGGGGTTCACCGGGGAGCTGGTTTTT. Residues: CASDQGFTGELVF.

V and J are TRBV7-2 and TRBJ2-2; 14 bases map to TRBD2. There are 19 residues in the CDR3. CDR1 is SGHTA and CDR2 is FQGNSA in the germline V gene. V was clipped by 3 bases and J by 4 bases; unmatched bases: 10. CDR3 nucleotides: TGTGCCAGCAGCTTCGGGACTAGCGGGAGAAGACGGGGCACCGGGGAGCTGTTTTTT. Its translation is CASSFGTSGRRRGTGELFF. Full variable domain (remainder filled in from reference TRBV7-2 and TRBJ2-2): GAGVSQSPSNKVTEKGKDVELRCDPISGHTALYWYRQSLGQGLEFLIYFQGNSAPDKSGLPSDRFSAERTGGSVSTLTIQRTQQEDSAVYLCASSFGTSGRRRGTGELFFGEGSRLTVL.

The chain uses TRBV4-2 and TRBJ2-1; 10 nucleotides align to TRBD1. This CDR3 contains 14 residues. With 5 bases clipped from V and 14 bases from J, the junction kept 12 bases outside the gene matches. The germline CDR1 and CDR2 sequences are LGHNA and YNFKEQ. CDR3 bases: TGTGCCAGCAGCAAAAAGAGCAAAGGGACAGGGGAGTTCTTC. It yields the protein CASSKKSKGTGEFF.

This chain connects TRBV7-9 to TRBJ2-1, with 8 bases lining up with TRBD2. The length of the CDR3 is 14 residues. V trimming: 6 bases; J trimming: 10 bases; junction bases outside the gene matches: 11. From germline, CDR1 is SEHNR and CDR2 FQNEAQ (reference sequence). CDR3 sequence reads: CASSPGTSLMEQFF. The CDR3 bases are TGTGCCAGCAGTCCCGGGACTAGTCTAATGGAGCAGTTCTTC.

This clone was seen more than once but under ten times. V gene TRBV7-8 combines with J gene TRBJ2-5; D might be TRBD1 (6 bases). The CDR3 runs 15 residues. Trimming left V 5 bases short and J 2 bases short, with 15 bases between. Germline loops: CDR1 SGHVS, CDR2 FQNEAQ. The CDR3 is CASSKHRDQQETQYF. The CDR3, as DNA: TGTGCCAGCAGCAAACACAGGGATCAACAAGAGACCCAGTACTTC.

This clone occurred a few times. Distinct nucleotide sequences in the sample also encode this CDR3. The V and J genes are TRBV18 and TRBJ1-5; TRBD1 aligns across 8 bases. The CDR3 has 14 amino acids. CDR1 and CDR2 (germline): KGHSH, LQKENI. The V segment lost 3 bases and the J segment 2 bases; nucleotides outside the gene matches: 0. CDR3 amino acids: CASSPGQGNQPQHF. The CDR3 DNA follows: TGTGCCAGCTCACCGGGACAGGGCAATCAGCCCCAGCATTTT.

The V call is TRBV27, the J call TRBJ1-5; tentative D call: TRBD1 (5 bases). The germline gives CDR1 MNHEY, CDR2 SMNVEV (reference sequence). The CDR3 is 13 residues long. The V gene lost 3 bases and the J gene lost 3 bases, with 6 bases spanning the gap. The CDR3 DNA reads as TGTGCCAGCAGTTTCGGACACAATCAGCCCCAGCATTTT. It encodes CASSFGHNQPQHF.

This chain uses TRBV18 with TRBJ1-2; 10 positions agree with TRBD1. CDR1 KGHSH and CDR2 LQKENI come from the germline V gene. J lost 2 bases, V lost 2 bases, and 8 bases had no gene match. The CDR3 extends over 17 amino acids. The CDR3 region has the DNA TGTGCCAGCTCACCAATATCCGGGACAGGGGTCAACTATGGCTACACCTTC. Encoded protein: CASSPISGTGVNYGYTF.

V is TRBV14 and J is TRBJ2-2; TRBD2 might be the D (5 bases). CDR1 is SGHDN and CDR2 is FVKESK in the germline V gene. CDR3 length: 13 residues. Deletions cut 4 bases from V and 5 bases from J, with 8 bases between. The DNA of the CDR3 is TGTGCCAGCAGCCTCCAGCGGACCGGGGAGCTGTTTTTT. Translated: CASSLQRTGELFF.

The CDR3 region has the DNA TGTGCCAGCAGCTTACAGGGTATGAACACTGAAGCTTTCTTT. Protein sequence: CASSLQGMNTEAFF. The chain combines TRBV11-2 with TRBJ1-1; D is perhaps TRBD1 (5 bases). Between the trimmed V and J ends, which lost 2 bases and 0 bases, there was a span of 7 bases. CDR3 size: 14 residues. Germline V lookup: CDR1 SGHAT, CDR2 FQNNGV.

This chain connects TRBV6-5 to TRBJ2-1, with 11 positions matching TRBD1. The CDR3 spans 14 residues. V shed 6 bases and J 6 bases; nucleotides not matched to a gene: 4. Germline assignment: CDR1 MNHEY and CDR2 SVGAGI. The CDR3 coding sequence is TGTGCCAGCAGCCGGACAGGGGGCATCAATGAGCAGTTCTTC. Amino acid sequence: CASSRTGGINEQFF.

This chain connects TRBV29-1 to TRBJ2-1; a weak D match, TRBD2 (7 bases). Looked up from germline, CDR1 is SQVTM and CDR2 is ANQGSEA. The CDR3 is 17 residues long. Trimming stripped 5 bases from V and 5 bases from J, with 25 bases between. In nucleotides, the CDR3 is TGCAGCGTTCTGGACCGGGGGGCGAATAGGTATCACAATGAGCAGTTCTTC. This gives the protein CSVLDRGANRYHNEQFF.

This chain uses TRBV14 with TRBJ2-1; 9 nucleotides agree with TRBD2. J gave up 12 bases and V 0 bases, and 9 bases lay outside the gene matches. Germline-derived CDR1 and CDR2 are SGHDN and FVKESK. This CDR3 is built from 15 residues. The CDR3 protein is CASSQEVGLASRQFF. CDR3 nucleotides: TGTGCCAGCAGCCAAGAGGTGGGACTAGCAAGTAGGCAGTTCTTC.

V usage is TRBV10-1 and J usage is TRBJ2-7; TRBD1 agrees at 7 bases. This CDR3 contains 13 residues. J lost 2 bases, V lost 6 bases, and 4 bases had no gene match. Germline CDR1 and CDR2: WNHNN and SYGVQD (reference sequence). The CDR3 loop reads CASRRQGPYEQYF. CDR3 nucleotides: TGCGCCAGCAGAAGACAGGGCCCCTACGAGCAGTACTTC.